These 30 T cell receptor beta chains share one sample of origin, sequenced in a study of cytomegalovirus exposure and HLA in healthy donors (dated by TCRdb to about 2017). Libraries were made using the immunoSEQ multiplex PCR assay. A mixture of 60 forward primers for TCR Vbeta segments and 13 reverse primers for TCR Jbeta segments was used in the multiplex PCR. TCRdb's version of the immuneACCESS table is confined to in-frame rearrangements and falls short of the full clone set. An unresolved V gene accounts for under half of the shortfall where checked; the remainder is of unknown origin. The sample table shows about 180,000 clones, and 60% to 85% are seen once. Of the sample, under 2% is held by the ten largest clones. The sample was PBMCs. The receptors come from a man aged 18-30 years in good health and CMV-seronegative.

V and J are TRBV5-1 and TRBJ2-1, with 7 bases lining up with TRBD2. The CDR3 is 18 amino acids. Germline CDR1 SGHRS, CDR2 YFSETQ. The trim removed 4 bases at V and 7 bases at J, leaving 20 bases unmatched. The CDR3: CASSHGGSGPASENEQFF. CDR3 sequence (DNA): TGCGCCAGCAGCCATGGTGGTAGCGGGCCCGCATCGGAGAATGAGCAGTTCTTC.

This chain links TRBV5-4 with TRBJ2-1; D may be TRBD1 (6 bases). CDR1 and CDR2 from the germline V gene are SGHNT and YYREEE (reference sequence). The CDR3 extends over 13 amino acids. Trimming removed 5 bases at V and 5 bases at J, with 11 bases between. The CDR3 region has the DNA TGTGCCAGCAGTTCTGACAGGCACAATGAGCAGTTCTTC. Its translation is CASSSDRHNEQFF.

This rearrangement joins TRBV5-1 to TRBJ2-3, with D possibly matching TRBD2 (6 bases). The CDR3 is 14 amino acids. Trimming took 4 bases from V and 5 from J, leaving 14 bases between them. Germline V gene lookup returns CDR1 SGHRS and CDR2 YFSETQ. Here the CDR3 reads CASSQGLLQDTQYF. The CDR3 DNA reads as TGCGCCAGCAGCCAGGGACTTTTACAAGATACGCAGTATTTT. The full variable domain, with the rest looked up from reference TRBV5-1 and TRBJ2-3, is KAGVTQTPRYLIKTRGQQVTLSCSPISGHRSVSWYQQTPGQGLQFLFEYFSETQRNKGNFPGRFSGRQFSNSRSEMNVSTLELGDSALYLCASSQGLLQDTQYFGPGTRLTVL.

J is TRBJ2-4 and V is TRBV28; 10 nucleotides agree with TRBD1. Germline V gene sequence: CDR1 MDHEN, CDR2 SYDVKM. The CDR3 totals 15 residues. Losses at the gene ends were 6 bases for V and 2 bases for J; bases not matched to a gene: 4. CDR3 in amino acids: CASSRQGATKNIQYF. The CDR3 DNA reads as TGTGCCAGCAGCCGACAGGGGGCTACCAAAAACATTCAGTACTTC.

Here the CDR3 reads CASSVWQNTGELFF. The CDR3 coding sequence is TGTGCCAGCAGCGTCTGGCAGAACACCGGGGAGCTGTTTTTT. The rearrangement links TRBV9 to TRBJ2-2; D is unresolved. V was clipped by 2 bases and J by 1 base, with 6 bases between them. This CDR3 comprises 14 residues. From germline, CDR1 is SGDLS and CDR2 YYNGEE. Full variable domain (outside the CDR3, taken from reference TRBV9 and TRBJ2-2): DSGVTQTPKHLITATGQRVTLRCSPRSGDLSVYWYQQSLDQGLQFLIQYYNGEERAKGNILERFSAQQFPDLHSELNLSSLELGDSALYFCASSVWQNTGELFFGEGSRLTVL.

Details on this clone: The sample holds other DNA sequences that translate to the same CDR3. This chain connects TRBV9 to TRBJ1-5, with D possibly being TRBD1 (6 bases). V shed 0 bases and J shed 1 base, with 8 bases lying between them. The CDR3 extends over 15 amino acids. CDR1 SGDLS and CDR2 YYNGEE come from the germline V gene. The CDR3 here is CASSVGQGSNQPQHF. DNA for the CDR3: TGTGCCAGCAGCGTAGGGCAGGGGAGCAATCAGCCCCAGCATTTT.

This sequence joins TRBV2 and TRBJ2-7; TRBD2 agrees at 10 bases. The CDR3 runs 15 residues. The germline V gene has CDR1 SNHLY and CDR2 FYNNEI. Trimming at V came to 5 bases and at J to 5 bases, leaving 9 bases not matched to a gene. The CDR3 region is CASSPSGSLGDEQYF. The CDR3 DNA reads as TGTGCCAGCAGTCCTAGCGGGAGCCTCGGAGACGAGCAGTACTTC.

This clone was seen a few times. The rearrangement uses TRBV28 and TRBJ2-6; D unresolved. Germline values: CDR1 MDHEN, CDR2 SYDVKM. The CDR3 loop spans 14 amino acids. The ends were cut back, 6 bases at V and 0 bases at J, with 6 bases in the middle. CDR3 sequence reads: CASRENSGANVLTF. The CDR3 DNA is TGTGCCAGCAGGGAGAACTCTGGGGCCAACGTCCTGACTTTC.

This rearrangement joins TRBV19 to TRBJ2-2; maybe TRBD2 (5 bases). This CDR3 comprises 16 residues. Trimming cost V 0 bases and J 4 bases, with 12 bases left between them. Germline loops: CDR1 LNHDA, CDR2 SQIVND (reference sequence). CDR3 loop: CASSIDRGSGTGELFF. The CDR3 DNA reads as TGTGCCAGTAGTATAGATCGAGGGTCAGGCACCGGGGAGCTGTTTTTT.

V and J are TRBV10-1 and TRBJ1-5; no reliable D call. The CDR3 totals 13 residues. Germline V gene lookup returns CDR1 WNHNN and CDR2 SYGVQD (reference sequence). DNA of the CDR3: TGCGGAGAACACGGAGATAGCAATCAGCCCCAGCATTTT. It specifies CGEHGDSNQPQHF.

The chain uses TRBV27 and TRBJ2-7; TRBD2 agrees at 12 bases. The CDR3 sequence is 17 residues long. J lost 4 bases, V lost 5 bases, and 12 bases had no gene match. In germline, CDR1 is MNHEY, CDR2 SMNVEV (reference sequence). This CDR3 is CASSTQQTSGRIYEQYF. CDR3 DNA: TGTGCCAGCAGTACACAACAGACTAGCGGGAGAATTTACGAGCAGTACTTC.

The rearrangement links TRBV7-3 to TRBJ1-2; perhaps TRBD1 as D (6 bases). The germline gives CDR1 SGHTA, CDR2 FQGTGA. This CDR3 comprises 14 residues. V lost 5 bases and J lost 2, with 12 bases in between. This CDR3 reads CASSPGVDNYGYTF. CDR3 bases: TGTGCCAGCAGCCCAGGGGTGGACAACTATGGCTACACCTTC.

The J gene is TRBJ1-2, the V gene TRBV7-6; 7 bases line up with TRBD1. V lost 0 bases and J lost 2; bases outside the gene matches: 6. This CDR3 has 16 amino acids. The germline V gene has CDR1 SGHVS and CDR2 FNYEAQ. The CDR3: CASSLAREGGNYGYTF. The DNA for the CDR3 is TGTGCCAGCAGCTTAGCCCGGGAAGGGGGCAACTATGGCTACACCTTC.

CDR3 region: CASSLGPGTANTEAFF. The CDR3, as DNA: TGTGCCAGCAGCCTTGGCCCCGGGACAGCGAACACTGAAGCTTTCTTT. This chain uses TRBV28 with TRBJ1-1, with 7 bases aligning to TRBD1. Trimming removed 6 bases from V and 1 base from J; junction bases left unmatched: 11. From germline, CDR1 is MDHEN and CDR2 SYDVKM. The CDR3 covers 16 residues.

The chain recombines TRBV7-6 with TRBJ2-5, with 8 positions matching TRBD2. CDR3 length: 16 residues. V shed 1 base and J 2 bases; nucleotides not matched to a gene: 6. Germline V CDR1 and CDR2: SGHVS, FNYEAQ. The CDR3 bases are TGTGCCAGCAGCTTAGAGGCTAGCGGGTATCAAGAGACCCAGTACTTC. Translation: CASSLEASGYQETQYF.

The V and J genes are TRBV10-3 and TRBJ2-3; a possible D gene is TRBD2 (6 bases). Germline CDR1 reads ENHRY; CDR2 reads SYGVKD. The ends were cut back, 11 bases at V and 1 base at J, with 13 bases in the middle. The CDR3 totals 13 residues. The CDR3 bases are TGTGCCTCCGCGACTAGGGGCACAGATACGCAGTATTTT. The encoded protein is CASATRGTDTQYF.

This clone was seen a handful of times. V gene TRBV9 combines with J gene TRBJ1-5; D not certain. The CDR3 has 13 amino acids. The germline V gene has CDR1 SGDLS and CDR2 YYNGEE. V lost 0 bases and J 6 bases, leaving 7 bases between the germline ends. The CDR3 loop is CASSVGGFQPQHF. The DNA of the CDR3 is TGTGCCAGCAGCGTAGGAGGGTTTCAGCCCCAGCATTTT.

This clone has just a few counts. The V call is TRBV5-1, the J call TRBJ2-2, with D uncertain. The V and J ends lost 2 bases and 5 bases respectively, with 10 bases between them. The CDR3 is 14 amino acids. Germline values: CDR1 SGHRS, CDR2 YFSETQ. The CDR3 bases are TGCGCCAGCAGCTTCTCACTCGGGACCGGGGAGCTGTTTTTT. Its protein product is CASSFSLGTGELFF. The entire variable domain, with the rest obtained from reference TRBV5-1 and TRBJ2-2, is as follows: KAGVTQTPRYLIKTRGQQVTLSCSPISGHRSVSWYQQTPGQGLQFLFEYFSETQRNKGNFPGRFSGRQFSNSRSEMNVSTLELGDSALYLCASSFSLGTGELFFGEGSRLTVL.

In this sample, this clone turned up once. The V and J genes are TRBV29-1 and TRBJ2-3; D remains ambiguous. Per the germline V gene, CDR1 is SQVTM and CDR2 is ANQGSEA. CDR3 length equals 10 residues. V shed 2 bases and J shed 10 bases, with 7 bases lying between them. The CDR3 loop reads CSVELESQYF. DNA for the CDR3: TGCAGCGTTGAATTGGAGTCGCAGTATTTT.

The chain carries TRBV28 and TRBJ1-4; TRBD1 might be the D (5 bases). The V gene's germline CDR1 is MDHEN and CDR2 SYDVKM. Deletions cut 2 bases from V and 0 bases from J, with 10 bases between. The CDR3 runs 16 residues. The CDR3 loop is CASSLPGGATNEKLFF. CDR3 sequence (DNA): TGTGCCAGCAGTTTACCGGGGGGAGCAACTAATGAAAAACTGTTTTTT.

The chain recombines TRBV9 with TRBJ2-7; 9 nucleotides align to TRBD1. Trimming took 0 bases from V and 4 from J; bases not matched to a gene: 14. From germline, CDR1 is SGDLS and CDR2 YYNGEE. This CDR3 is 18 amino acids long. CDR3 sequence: CASSVGPRDRGTRYEQYF. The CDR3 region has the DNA TGTGCCAGCAGCGTAGGCCCCCGAGACAGGGGGACCCGATACGAGCAGTACTTC.

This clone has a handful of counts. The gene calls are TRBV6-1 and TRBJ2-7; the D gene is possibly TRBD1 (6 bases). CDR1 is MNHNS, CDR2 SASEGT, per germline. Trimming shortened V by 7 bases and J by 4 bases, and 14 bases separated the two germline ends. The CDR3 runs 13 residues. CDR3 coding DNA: TGTGCCAGCACCCTAGAACAGGGATACGAGCAGTACTTC. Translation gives CASTLEQGYEQYF.

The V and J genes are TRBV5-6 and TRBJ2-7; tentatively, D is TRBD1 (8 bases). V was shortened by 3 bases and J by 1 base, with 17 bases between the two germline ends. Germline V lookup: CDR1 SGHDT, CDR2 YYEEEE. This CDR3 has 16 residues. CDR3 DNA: TGTGCCAGCAGCTGGGGAGGGGGACAGGCATCCTACGAGCAGTACTTC. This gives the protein CASSWGGGQASYEQYF.

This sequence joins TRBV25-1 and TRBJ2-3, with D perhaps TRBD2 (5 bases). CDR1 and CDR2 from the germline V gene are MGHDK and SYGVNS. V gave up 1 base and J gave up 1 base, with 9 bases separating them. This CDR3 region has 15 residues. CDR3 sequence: CASSEFGGGTDTQYF. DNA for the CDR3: TGTGCCAGCAGTGAATTCGGAGGAGGCACAGATACGCAGTATTTT. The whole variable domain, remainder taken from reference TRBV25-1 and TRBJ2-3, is EADIYQTPRYLVIGTGKKITLECSQTMGHDKMYWYQQDPGMELHLIHYSYGVNSTEKGDLSSESTVSRIRTEHFPLTLESARPSHTSQYLCASSEFGGGTDTQYFGPGTRLTVL.

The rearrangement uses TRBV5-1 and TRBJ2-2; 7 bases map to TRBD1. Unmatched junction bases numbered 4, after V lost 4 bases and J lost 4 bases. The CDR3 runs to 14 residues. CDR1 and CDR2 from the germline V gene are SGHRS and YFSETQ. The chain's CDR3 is CASSVRTGTGELFF. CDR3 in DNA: TGCGCCAGCAGCGTCCGGACAGGCACCGGGGAGCTGTTTTTT.

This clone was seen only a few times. The CDR3 DNA is TGTGCCAGCAGCGTAAACAGGGGGATGAACACTGAAGCTTTCTTT. It encodes CASSVNRGMNTEAFF. This rearrangement joins TRBV6-5 to TRBJ1-1; TRBD1 matches at 8 bases. Germline CDR1 and CDR2: MNHEY and SVGAGI. Trimming at V came to 6 bases and at J to 0 bases, leaving 6 bases not matched to a gene. The CDR3 runs to 15 residues.

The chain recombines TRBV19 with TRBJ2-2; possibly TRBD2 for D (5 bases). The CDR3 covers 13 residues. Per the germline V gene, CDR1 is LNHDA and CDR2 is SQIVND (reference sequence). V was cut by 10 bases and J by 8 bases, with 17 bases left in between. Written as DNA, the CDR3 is TGTGCCACCACCCCCCTAGCTGGTGGGGAGCTGTTTTTT. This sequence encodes CATTPLAGGELFF.

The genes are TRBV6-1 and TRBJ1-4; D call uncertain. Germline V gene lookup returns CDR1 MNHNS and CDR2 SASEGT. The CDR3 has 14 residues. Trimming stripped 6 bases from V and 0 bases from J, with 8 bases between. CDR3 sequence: CASRPTTTNEKLFF. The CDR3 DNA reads TGTGCCAGCAGACCGACAACAACTAATGAAAAACTGTTTTTT.

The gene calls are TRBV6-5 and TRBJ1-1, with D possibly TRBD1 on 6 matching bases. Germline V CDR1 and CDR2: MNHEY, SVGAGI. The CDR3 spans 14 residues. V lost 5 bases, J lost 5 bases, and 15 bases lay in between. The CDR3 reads CASSPPDSPTEAFF. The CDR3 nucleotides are TGTGCCAGCAGTCCCCCGGACAGTCCGACTGAAGCTTTCTTT.

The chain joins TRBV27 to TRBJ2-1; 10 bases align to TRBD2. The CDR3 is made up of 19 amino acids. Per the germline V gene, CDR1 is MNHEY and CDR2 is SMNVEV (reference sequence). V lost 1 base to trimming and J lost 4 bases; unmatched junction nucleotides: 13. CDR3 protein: CASSLWPPRTAGGYNEQFF. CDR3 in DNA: TGTGCCAGCAGTTTATGGCCGCCTAGGACAGCGGGAGGGTACAATGAGCAGTTCTTC.